This T cell receptor (beta chain) was found in a study of blood T cell repertoires in COVID-19. The wider study: Samples came from the United States, Italy and Spain, spanning acute and convalescent COVID-19.

Produced via immunoSEQ multiplex PCR; TCRdb's table is partial and in-frame only. Among about 200,000 clones listed, about three quarters were seen once. The receptor was derived from a woman aged 80 or older with active or convalescent COVID-19. The sequenced sample was peripheral blood.

Written as DNA, the CDR3 is TGTGCCAGCTCGCCCAAACAGGGGTCCTATGGCTACACCTTC. It codes for CASSPKQGSYGYTF. V is TRBV18 and J is TRBJ1-2, with TRBD1 matching 7 bases. The CDR3 consists of 14 residues. Germline CDR1 is KGHSH and CDR2 is LQKENI. Germline trimming cut 6 bases from V and 4 bases from J; bases unmatched to any gene: 8.